Shown below are 9 T cell receptor beta chains from a single sample sequenced in a study of OX40 agonist ivuxolimab in advanced cancers. Here immunoSEQ multiplex PCR was the method, and the copy in TCRdb shows in-frame clones only, minus some. The sample consists of around 56,000 clones, around 90% of them appearing once. The source material was CD4+ or CD8+ T cells sorted from blood, sampled in a trial of the OX40 agonist ivuxolimab. These receptors were taken from an adult with an advanced solid tumor such as melanoma, head and neck, liver or kidney cancer.

The chain couples TRBV5-5 to TRBJ1-1; D uncertain. The germline V and J ends were trimmed by 0 bases and 1 base, with 4 bases remaining between them. The V gene's germline CDR1 is SGHKS and CDR2 YYEKEE (reference sequence). The CDR3 length is 13 residues. In DNA form, the CDR3 reads TGTGCCAGCAGCTTGGAGGGGAACACTGAAGCTTTCTTT. This translates into CASSLEGNTEAFF.

This chain connects TRBV5-5 to TRBJ1-5, with D unclear. Germline CDR1 SGHKS, CDR2 YYEKEE (reference sequence). V was pared by 1 base and J by 6 bases, with 11 bases between. This CDR3 is 14 amino acids long. As DNA, the CDR3 is TGTGCCAGCAGCTTGTCTGAGGGTACTCAGCCCCAGCATTTT. It translates to CASSLSEGTQPQHF.

V gene TRBV4-1 combines with J gene TRBJ2-5; tentatively, D is TRBD2 (6 bases). V dropped 0 bases and J dropped 3 bases, with 17 bases sitting between them. The CDR3 spans 17 residues. The V gene's germline CDR1 is MGHRA and CDR2 YSYEKL. CDR3 region: CASSQEEGDSLEETQYF. CDR3 sequence (DNA): TGCGCCAGCAGCCAAGAAGAAGGGGACTCCCTAGAAGAGACCCAGTACTTC.

The chain couples TRBV10-3 to TRBJ2-7, with 8 bases lining up with TRBD1. V shed 5 bases, J shed 5 bases, and the junction held 8 bases outside the gene matches. The CDR3 runs 14 residues. CDR1 is ENHRY and CDR2 is SYGVKD in the germline V gene. The CDR3 sequence: CAISLTGEVDEQYF. In nucleotides, the CDR3 is TGTGCCATCAGTCTGACAGGGGAAGTGGACGAGCAGTACTTC.

This chain joins TRBV15 and TRBJ2-7, with D unclear. Trimming removed 4 bases at V and 0 bases at J, with 7 bases between. The CDR3 contains 13 residues. CDR1 and CDR2 (germline): LNHNV, YYDKDF (reference sequence). CDR3 loop: CATSTGLSYEQYV. As DNA, the CDR3 is TGTGCCACCAGCACAGGCCTCTCCTACGAGCAGTACGTC.

The chain uses TRBV28 and TRBJ2-7, with D perhaps TRBD2 (6 bases). Trimming cost V 4 bases and J 2 bases, with 15 bases left between them. CDR3 length equals 15 residues. Germline CDR1 reads MDHEN; CDR2 reads SYDVKM. The CDR3 DNA reads as TGTGCCAGCAGTTCTTTCGGGAGAACAACCTACGAGCAGTACTTC. It is translated as CASSSFGRTTYEQYF.

The table lists this clone with a count of one. The rearrangement uses TRBV28 and TRBJ1-1; D not resolved. Germline loops: CDR1 MDHEN, CDR2 SYDVKM. V was cut by 5 bases and J by 1 base, with 11 bases left in between. The CDR3 runs 14 residues. CDR3: CASSPLGSNTEAFF. DNA of the CDR3: TGTGCCAGCAGTCCACTAGGGTCGAACACTGAAGCTTTCTTT.

The J gene is TRBJ1-5, the V gene TRBV5-6, with TRBD1 matching over 11 bases. This CDR3 has 18 amino acids. Trimming cost V 0 bases and J 0 bases; bases outside gene matches: 5. Germline V gene lookup returns CDR1 SGHDT and CDR2 YYEEEE. As DNA, the CDR3 is TGTGCCAGCAGCTTGGCCGGGACAGGGGGTTTTAGCAATCAGCCCCAGCATTTT. It translates to CASSLAGTGGFSNQPQHF.

The gene calls are TRBV11-2 and TRBJ1-1; D gene ambiguous. The CDR3 covers 12 residues. The V end lost 5 bases, the J end lost 5 bases, and 9 bases lay between the germline ends. Germline V gene data show CDR1 as SGHAT and CDR2 as FQNNGV. The CDR3 nucleotides read TGTGCCAGCAGCCCTGCCGGGACTGAAGCTTTCTTT. Its translation: CASSPAGTEAFF.